These 29 T cell receptor beta chains originate from one sample sequenced in a study of spatial heterogeneity in lung cancer. Time point given: blood at routine non-recurrence follow-up after resection. MiXCR, run by TCRdb on the 5' RACE reads, gives a single entry per CDR3 protein. The sample shows 49,000 or so distinct CDR3 sequences, 10% to 15% of them seen only once. The material sequenced was PBMCs, taken at follow-up. The receptors were sampled from a male donor with early-stage non-small cell lung cancer.

The chain has TRBV10-3 and TRBJ2-7; D unclear. The CDR3 is 14 residues long. Deletions cut 10 bases from V and 0 bases from J, with 16 bases between. The germline CDR1 and CDR2 sequences are ENHRY and SYGVKD. Here the CDR3 reads CATYSPGDSYEQYF. The CDR3, as DNA: TGTGCCACCTACTCCCCAGGTGACTCCTACGAGCAGTACTTC.

There are many counts of this clonotype. V usage is TRBV12-3 or TRBV12-4 and J usage is TRBJ1-6; 9 bases are a match to TRBD1. CDR3 size: 15 residues. Trimming removed 6 bases from V and 9 bases from J; junction bases left unmatched: 9. The CDR3 loop is CASRPTGGRVSPLHF. The DNA for the CDR3 is TGTGCCAGCAGGCCGACAGGGGGGCGAGTTTCACCCCTCCACTTT.

This clonotype was observed at least ten times. This sequence joins TRBV20-1 and TRBJ1-4; D gene unclear. V lost 3 bases and J 4 bases, leaving 12 bases between the germline ends. Germline-derived CDR1 and CDR2 are DFQATT and SNEGSKA (reference sequence). The CDR3 has 14 amino acids. CDR3 in DNA: TGCAGTGCTAGTTACCGGTCGGGTAATGAAAAACTGTTTTTT. It is translated as CSASYRSGNEKLFF.

This clonotype showed up just once. The rearrangement links TRBV12-3 or TRBV12-4 to TRBJ2-7; 8 bases align to TRBD1. Trimming removed 6 bases from V and 5 bases from J; junction bases left unmatched: 6. The CDR3 spans 13 residues. CDR3 loop: CASRRQGTHEQYF. The CDR3 DNA reads TGTGCCAGCAGACGACAGGGGACCCACGAGCAGTACTTC.

As DNA, the CDR3 is TGCAGTGCTCCTAGGCAGAATAAGGAGACCCAGTACTTC. Protein: CSAPRQNKETQYF. The chain couples TRBV20-1 to TRBJ2-5; D is undetermined. V lost 5 bases and J lost 5, with 15 bases in between. Germline CDR1 and CDR2: DFQATT and SNEGSKA (reference sequence). The CDR3 loop spans 13 amino acids.

The chain joins TRBV2 to TRBJ2-5; D is uncertain. The V and J ends lost 3 bases and 5 bases respectively, with 4 bases between them. Germline values: CDR1 SNHLY, CDR2 FYNNEI. The CDR3 has 11 amino acids. The CDR3 sequence is CASSEVETQYF. The CDR3 region has the DNA TGTGCCAGCAGTGAGGTTGAGACCCAGTACTTC.

The CDR3 nucleotides read TGCGCCAGCAGCTTGGGTTCAACTAGCACAGATACGCAGTATTTT. As protein: CASSLGSTSTDTQYF. The chain recombines TRBV5-1 with TRBJ2-3, with D unresolved. The CDR3 extends over 15 amino acids. Trimming took 0 bases from V and 0 from J, leaving 8 bases between them. In germline, CDR1 is SGHRS, CDR2 YFSETQ.

Many counts were recorded for this clonotype. The chain couples TRBV23-1 to TRBJ1-5; D not certain. TRBV23-1 is reported as an ORF; its role is uncertain. The length of the CDR3 is 9 residues. Trimming left V 11 bases short and J 5 bases short, with 4 bases between. The DNA of the CDR3 is TGCGCCGGACATCAGCCCCAGCATTTT. Translating gives CAGHQPQHF.

The chain employs TRBV3-1 and TRBJ2-3; D unresolved. The CDR3 is 13 residues long. CDR1 LGHDT and CDR2 YNNKEL come from the germline V gene (reference sequence). The ends were cut back, 2 bases at V and 6 bases at J, with 9 bases in the middle. CDR3 in amino acids: CASSQFLGDTQYF. CDR3 nucleotides: TGTGCCAGCAGCCAATTCCTCGGGGATACGCAGTATTTT.

This clonotype was observed at least ten times. The chain couples TRBV12-3 or TRBV12-4 to TRBJ2-7, with 7 bases lining up with TRBD2. The V segment lost 6 bases and the J segment 5 bases; nucleotides outside the gene matches: 13. The CDR3 has 15 amino acids. This chain's CDR3 is CASRATSSGTDEQYF. CDR3 nucleotide sequence: TGTGCCAGCAGAGCCACCTCCAGCGGGACCGACGAGCAGTACTTC.

This clonotype has ten or more counts. V and J are TRBV7-2 and TRBJ2-3; 8 bases are a match to TRBD2. The CDR3 has 17 residues. The J segment lost 2 bases and the V segment lost 5 bases, leaving 12 bases of the junction unmatched. Germline V gives CDR1 SGHTA, CDR2 FQGNSA. Here the CDR3 DNA reads TGTGCCAGCAGCCGGGTAACTGGCGGGGGGACCACAGATACGCAGTATTTT. Its protein is CASSRVTGGGTTDTQYF.

In its sample, this clonotype was seen a few times. The chain uses TRBV3-1 and TRBJ1-2; D gene unclear. The V end lost 1 base, the J end lost 4 bases, and 13 bases lay between the germline ends. The CDR3 extends over 15 amino acids. Germline loops: CDR1 LGHDT, CDR2 YNNKEL (reference sequence). CDR3: CASSQVSPAFYGYTF. CDR3 DNA sequence: TGTGCCAGCAGCCAAGTCTCGCCGGCTTTCTATGGCTACACCTTC.

This clonotype was picked up a small number of times. Here the CDR3 DNA reads TGCAGTGCTAGAGTAGCTAGCGGGCGATCTTGGGACACAGATACGCAGTATTTT. Its translation is CSARVASGRSWDTDTQYF. The chain couples TRBV20-1 to TRBJ2-3; 8 bases map to TRBD2. The CDR3 runs to 18 residues. Germline loops: CDR1 DFQATT, CDR2 SNEGSKA (reference sequence). The J segment lost 2 bases and the V segment lost 1 base, leaving 14 bases of the junction unmatched.

The genes are TRBV5-1 and TRBJ2-3; 8 bases are a match to TRBD1. The CDR3 spans 17 residues. V shed 5 bases and J 0 bases; nucleotides not matched to a gene: 11. CDR1 and CDR2 from the germline V gene are SGHRS and YFSETQ. The CDR3 loop is CASRYDPGQASTDTQYF. CDR3 nucleotides: TGCGCCAGCAGATACGACCCGGGACAGGCAAGCACAGATACGCAGTATTTT.

A few counts support this clonotype. This sequence joins TRBV5-1 and TRBJ2-3; 10 bases are shared with TRBD2. Germline CDR1 reads SGHRS; CDR2 reads YFSETQ. Unmatched junction bases numbered 9, after V lost 9 bases and J lost 2 bases. The CDR3 length is 15 residues. The CDR3 sequence: CATARTSGNTDTQYF. In DNA, the CDR3 is TGCGCCACTGCCCGGACTAGCGGAAACACAGATACGCAGTATTTT.

The chain employs TRBV6-2 or TRBV6-3 and TRBJ2-5; a possible D gene is TRBD2 (6 bases). CDR3 length equals 14 residues. Trimming pared 2 bases from V and 5 bases from J, leaving 12 bases between. From germline, CDR1 is MNHEY and CDR2 SVGEGT. The CDR3 region has the DNA TGTGCCAGCAGTTACGTACTAGCCGGCGAGACCCAGTACTTC. This gives the protein CASSYVLAGETQYF.

This chain joins TRBV5-1 and TRBJ2-2; 12 bases are a match to TRBD2. CDR1 and CDR2 from the germline V gene are SGHRS and YFSETQ. The CDR3 spans 17 residues. V was clipped by 4 bases and J by 6 bases; unmatched bases: 10. The CDR3 nucleotides read TGCGCCAGCAGCAGAACCGCTAGCGGGAGGGCTTCCGGGGAGCTGTTTTTT. It yields the protein CASSRTASGRASGELFF.

This clonotype was recorded many times. The J gene is TRBJ1-2, the V gene TRBV29-1; possible D gene TRBD1, 6 bases. Between the trimmed V and J ends, which lost 4 bases and 8 bases, there was a span of 20 bases. There are 14 residues in the CDR3. Germline V gene lookup returns CDR1 SQVTM and CDR2 ANQGSEA. CDR3 in DNA: TGCAGCGTTGGATCGGAGGCAGGGGTTATCGGCTACACCTTC. This translates into CSVGSEAGVIGYTF.

The chain is built from TRBV6-6 and TRBJ2-1, with D uncertain. The CDR3 is 16 residues long. Looked up from germline, CDR1 is MNHNY and CDR2 is SVGAGI (reference sequence). V dropped 6 bases and J dropped 1 base, with 16 bases sitting between them. The chain's CDR3 is CASSRPNSQSYNEQFF. CDR3 nucleotide sequence: TGTGCCAGCAGCCGACCTAACAGCCAATCCTACAATGAGCAGTTCTTC.

This clonotype was detected many times. V gene TRBV11-1 combines with J gene TRBJ2-7; TRBD1 matches 8 bases. Germline CDR1 and CDR2: SGHAT and FQDESV (reference sequence). There are 17 residues in the CDR3. Losses at the gene ends were 5 bases for V and 2 bases for J; bases not matched to a gene: 14. CDR3 sequence (DNA): TGTGCCAGCAGCCTTAGAGTGACAGGACAGGGCACCTACGAGCAGTACTTC. Protein product: CASSLRVTGQGTYEQYF.

This clonotype was seen a handful of times. The chain couples TRBV3-1 to TRBJ2-7; either TRBD1 or TRBD2 may fit D (5 bases each). V gave up 3 bases and J gave up 3 bases, with 15 bases separating them. Germline V gene sequence: CDR1 LGHDT, CDR2 YNNKEL (reference sequence). There are 15 residues in the CDR3. The CDR3 spells CASSQGRDPYYEQYF. CDR3 nucleotide sequence: TGTGCCAGCAGCCAGGGTCGGGACCCCTACTACGAGCAGTACTTC.

A few counts support this clonotype. V usage is TRBV13 and J usage is TRBJ1-1, with TRBD1 matching 8 bases. Germline CDR1 reads PRHDT; CDR2 reads FYEKMQ (reference sequence). V lost 6 bases, J lost 3 bases, and 9 bases stayed unmatched. CDR3 length: 15 residues. The CDR3 nucleotides are TGTGCCAGCAGAGCCAGGGGGCGTTGGGACACTGAAGCTTTCTTT. Translated: CASRARGRWDTEAFF. Combining the CDR3 with reference TRBV13 and TRBJ1-1 gives the whole variable domain AAGVIQSPRHLIKEKRETATLKCYPIPRHDTVYWYQQGPGQDPQFLISFYEKMQSDKGSIPDRFSAQQFSDYHSELNMSSLELGDSALYFCASRARGRWDTEAFFGQGTRLTVV.

This chain connects TRBV7-6 to TRBJ2-7, with 9 bases identical to TRBD1. Trimming took 5 bases from V and 4 from J; bases not matched to a gene: 9. CDR1 and CDR2 from the germline V gene are SGHVS and FNYEAQ. The CDR3 extends over 15 amino acids. The CDR3 protein is CASSAETGGTYEQYF. The CDR3 bases are TGTGCCAGCAGCGCAGAGACAGGGGGAACTTACGAGCAGTACTTC. The variable domain in full, completed from reference TRBV7-6 and TRBJ2-7, reads GAGVSQSPRYKVTKRGQDVALRCDPISGHVSLYWYRQALGQGPEFLTYFNYEAQQDKSGLPNDRFSAERPEGSISTLTIQRTEQRDSAMYRCASSAETGGTYEQYFGPGTRLTVT.

J is TRBJ2-3 and V is TRBV3-1; D is possibly TRBD2 (6 bases). CDR3 size: 15 residues. V lost 5 bases, J lost 1 base, and 13 bases lay in between. Per the germline V gene, CDR1 is LGHDT and CDR2 is YNNKEL (reference sequence). The CDR3 DNA sequence: TGTGCCAGCAGCGAGACGGGACTTCGCACAGATACGCAGTATTTT. Translation gives CASSETGLRTDTQYF.

In this sample, this clonotype turned up many times. V gene TRBV5-5 combines with J gene TRBJ2-5; the D is unclear. In germline, CDR1 is SGHKS, CDR2 YYEKEE (reference sequence). Trimming stripped 4 bases from V and 0 bases from J, with 10 bases between. This CDR3 contains 14 residues. CDR3 sequence: CASSTLTYQETQYF. The CDR3 DNA reads as TGTGCCAGCAGCACACTCACCTACCAAGAGACCCAGTACTTC. The whole variable domain, filled in from reference TRBV5-5 and TRBJ2-5, reads DAGVTQSPTHLIKTRGQQVTLRCSPISGHKSVSWYQQVLGQGPQFIFQYYEKEERGRGNFPDRFSARQFPNYSSELNVNALLLGDSALYLCASSTLTYQETQYFGPGTRLLVL.

The chain uses TRBV7-9 and TRBJ2-3, with D hard to call. Germline V gives CDR1 SEHNR, CDR2 FQNEAQ (reference sequence). CDR3 size: 15 residues. The V and J ends lost 1 base and 2 bases respectively, with 10 bases between them. CDR3 DNA sequence: TGTGCCAGCAGCTTAGTTGGGATTTCCACAGATACGCAGTATTTT. Its protein is CASSLVGISTDTQYF.

There are many counts of this clonotype. The rearrangement joins TRBV28 to TRBJ1-4; D uncertain. The germline V gene has CDR1 MDHEN and CDR2 SYDVKM. The CDR3 consists of 13 residues. V lost 6 bases, J lost 11 bases, and 16 bases lay in between. The CDR3 sequence is CASSQPIDKKLFF. CDR3 sequence (DNA): TGTGCCAGCAGCCAACCTATAGACAAGAAACTGTTTTTT.

The V gene is TRBV7-2, the J gene TRBJ1-2; TRBD1 might be the D (5 bases). The CDR3 sequence is 14 residues long. Germline V gene sequence: CDR1 SGHTA, CDR2 FQGNSA. Trimming removed 3 bases from V and 4 bases from J, with 12 bases in between. The CDR3 coding sequence is TGTGCCAGCAGCTTCGCAGGGCCCACCTATGGCTACACCTTC. It is translated as CASSFAGPTYGYTF.

This clonotype was seen only a few times. The chain is built from TRBV28 and TRBJ2-4; D unresolved. V gave up 7 bases and J gave up 8 bases, with 9 bases separating them. This CDR3 comprises 11 residues. CDR1 and CDR2 (germline): MDHEN, SYDVKM. In DNA form, the CDR3 reads TGTGCCAGCACATCTCGCGACATTCAGTACTTC. Protein: CASTSRDIQYF.